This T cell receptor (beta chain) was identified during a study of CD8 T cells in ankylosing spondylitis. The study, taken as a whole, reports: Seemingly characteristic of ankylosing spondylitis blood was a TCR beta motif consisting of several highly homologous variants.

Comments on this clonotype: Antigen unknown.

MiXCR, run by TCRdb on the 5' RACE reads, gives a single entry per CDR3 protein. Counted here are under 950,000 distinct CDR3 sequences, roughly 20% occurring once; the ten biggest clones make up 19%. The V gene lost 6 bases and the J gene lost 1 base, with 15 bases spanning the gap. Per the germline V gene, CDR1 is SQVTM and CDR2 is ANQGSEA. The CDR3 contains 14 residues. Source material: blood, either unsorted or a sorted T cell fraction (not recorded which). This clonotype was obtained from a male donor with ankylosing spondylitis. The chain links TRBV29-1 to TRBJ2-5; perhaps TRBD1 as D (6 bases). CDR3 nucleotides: TGCAGCGTCGCCCCCGGGACAACCCAAGAGACCCAGTACTTC. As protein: CSVAPGTTQETQYF.